Listed here is a single TCR beta chain. Its antigen is still unknown. This sample is drawn from a study of vaccination effects on CD4 cells after COVID-19. The authors isolated CD4+ T cells after roughly eleven days of culture. Each person got two doses of an mRNA SARS-CoV-2 vaccine, BNT162b2 or mRNA-1273. On both days 3 and 7, half of the culture medium was replaced with IL-2 medium. TCRdb keeps only in-frame clones here, not all; method: immunoSEQ multiplex PCR. The table includes 50,000 to 80,000 clones, less than 80% detected once. The sequence came from a human donor who received a COVID-19 vaccine. This sample comprised CD4+ T cells from PBMCs cultured without peptide, obtained after COVID-19 vaccination.

The CDR3 sequence: CASSWTGGQETQYF. The CDR3 DNA is TGTGCCAGCAGTTGGACAGGCGGCCAAGAGACCCAGTACTTC. The chain has TRBV6-5 and TRBJ2-5; 7 bases are a match to TRBD1. The trim removed 4 bases at V and 1 base at J, leaving 3 bases unmatched. From germline, CDR1 is MNHEY and CDR2 SVGAGI. This CDR3 region has 14 residues.